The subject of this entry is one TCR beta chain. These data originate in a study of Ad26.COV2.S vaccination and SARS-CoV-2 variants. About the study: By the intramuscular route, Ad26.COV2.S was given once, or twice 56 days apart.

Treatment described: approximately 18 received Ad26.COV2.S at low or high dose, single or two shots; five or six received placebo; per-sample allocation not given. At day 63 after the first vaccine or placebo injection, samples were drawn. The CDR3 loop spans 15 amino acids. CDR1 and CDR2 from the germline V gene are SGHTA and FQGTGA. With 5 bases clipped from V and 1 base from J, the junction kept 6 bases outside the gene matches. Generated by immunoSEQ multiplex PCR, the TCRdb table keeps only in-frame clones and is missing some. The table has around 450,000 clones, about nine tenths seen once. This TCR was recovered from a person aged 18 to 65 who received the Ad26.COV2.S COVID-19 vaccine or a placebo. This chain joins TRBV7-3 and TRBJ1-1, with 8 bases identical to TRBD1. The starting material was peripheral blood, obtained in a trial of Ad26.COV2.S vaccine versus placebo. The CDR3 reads CASSRSGTGNTEAFF. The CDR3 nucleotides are TGTGCCAGCAGCCGTTCCGGGACAGGGAACACTGAAGCTTTCTTT.